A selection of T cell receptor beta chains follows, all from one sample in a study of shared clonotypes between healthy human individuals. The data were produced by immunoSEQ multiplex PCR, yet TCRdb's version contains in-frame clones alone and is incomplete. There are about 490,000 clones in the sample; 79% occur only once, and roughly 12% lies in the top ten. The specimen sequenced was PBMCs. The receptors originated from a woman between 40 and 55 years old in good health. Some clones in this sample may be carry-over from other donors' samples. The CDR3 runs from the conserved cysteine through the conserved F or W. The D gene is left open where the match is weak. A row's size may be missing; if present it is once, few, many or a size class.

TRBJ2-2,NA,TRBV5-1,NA,CASSVGSNTGELFF,TGCGCCAGCAGCGTAGGGTCGAACACCGGGGAGCTGTTTTTT
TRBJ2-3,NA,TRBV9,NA,CASSTSPTDTQYF,TGTGCCAGCAGCACCTCCCCCACAGATACGCAGTATTTT
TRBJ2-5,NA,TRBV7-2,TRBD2,CASSPTLAGAYETQYF,TGTGCCAGCAGCCCCACATTAGCGGGAGCCTATGAGACCCAGTACTTC
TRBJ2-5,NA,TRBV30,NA,CAWRQGETQYF,TGTGCCTGGAGACAGGGAGAGACCCAGTACTTC
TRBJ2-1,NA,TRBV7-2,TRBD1,CASSLVGTAYNEQFF,TGTGCCAGCAGCTTAGTGGGGACAGCGTACAATGAGCAGTTCTTC
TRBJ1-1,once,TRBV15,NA,CATSRRGSNTEAFF,TGTGCCACCAGCAGGAGGGGTTCGAACACTGAAGCTTTCTTT
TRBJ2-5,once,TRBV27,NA,CASSLSGETQYF,TGTGCCAGCAGTTTATCAGGCGAGACCCAGTACTTC
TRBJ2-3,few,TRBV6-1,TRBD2,CASSEASGSVDTQYF,TGTGCCAGCAGTGAAGCTAGCGGGAGTGTAGATACGCAGTATTTT
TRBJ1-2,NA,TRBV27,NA,CASTKGGSYGYTF,TGTGCCAGCACTAAGGGAGGGTCCTATGGCTACACCTTC
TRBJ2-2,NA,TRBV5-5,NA,CASSQAVNTGELFF,TGTGCCAGCAGCCAGGCGGTGAACACCGGGGAGCTGTTTTTT
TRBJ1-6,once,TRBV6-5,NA,CASTQAGEFSPLHF,TGTGCCAGCACCCAAGCTGGGGAGTTCTCACCCCTCCACTTT
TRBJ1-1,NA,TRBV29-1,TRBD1,CSSKLGQGLGTEAFF,TGCAGCAGCAAGCTGGGACAGGGGTTAGGCACTGAAGCTTTCTTT
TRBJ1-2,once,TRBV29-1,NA,CSVELRNGYTF,TGCAGCGTTGAGTTGCGGAATGGCTACACCTTC
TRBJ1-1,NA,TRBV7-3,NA,CASSLEGAPGTMNTEAFF,TGTGCCAGCAGCTTAGAAGGTGCTCCCGGGACCATGAACACTGAAGCTTTCTTT
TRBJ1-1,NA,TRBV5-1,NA,CASSLGPGRDTEAFF,TGCGCCAGCAGCTTGGGGCCAGGGAGGGACACTGAAGCTTTCTTT
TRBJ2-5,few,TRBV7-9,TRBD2,CASSFSAGGPGETQYF,TGTGCCAGCAGCTTCTCAGCGGGAGGGCCGGGGGAGACCCAGTACTTC
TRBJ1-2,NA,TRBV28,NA,CASSSPPGFNYGYTF,TGTGCCAGCAGTTCCCCCCCGGGCTTTAACTATGGCTACACCTTC
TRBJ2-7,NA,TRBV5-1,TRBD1,CASSLGQGSSEQYF,TGCGCCAGCAGCTTGGGACAGGGGTCGAGTGAGCAGTACTTC
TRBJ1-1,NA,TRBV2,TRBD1,CASSDEGAGLEAFF,TGTGCCAGCAGTGACGAGGGGGCCGGACTTGAAGCTTTCTTT
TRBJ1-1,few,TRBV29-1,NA,CSVDWDMNTEAFF,TGCAGCGTTGATTGGGACATGAACACTGAAGCTTTCTTT
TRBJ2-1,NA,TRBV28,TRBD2,CASSLPGLWEGPPVF,TGTGCCAGCAGTCTACCTGGGTTGTGGGAGGGCCCGCCGGTCTTC
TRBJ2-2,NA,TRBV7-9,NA,CASSPNTGELFF,TGTGCCAGCAGCCCGAACACCGGGGAGCTGTTTTTT
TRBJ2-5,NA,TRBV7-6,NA,CASSNRETQYF,TGTGCCAGCAGCAACCGAGAGACCCAGTACTTC
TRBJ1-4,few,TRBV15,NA,CATSRAAATNEKLFF,TGTGCCACCAGCAGAGCGGCGGCAACTAATGAAAAACTGTTTTTT
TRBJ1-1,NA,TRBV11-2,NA,CASSPRTVGTEAFF,TGTGCCAGCAGCCCTCGGACGGTGGGGACTGAAGCTTTCTTT
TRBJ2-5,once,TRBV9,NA,CASSVGQGETQYF,TGTGCCAGCAGCGTAGGGCAGGGAGAGACCCAGTACTTC